The clone carrying this TCR beta chain has only a few counts. These data come from a study of blood T cell repertoires in COVID-19. At the level of the study: PBMCs, B-cell-depleted T cells, or T cells were the source of the cDNA or gDNA that made up the material.

As originally analysed: Quantification of nucleated cells was approximated via reference gene primer amplification. The protocol was immunoSEQ multiplex PCR, while the TCRdb copy is restricted to in-frame clones and leaves out a portion. V, J and clone size are taken as reported in that table, and D and trimming were inferred from the DNA itself. The table lists a few hundred thousand clones, around 89% of them singletons. With 5 bases clipped from V and 7 bases from J, the junction kept 5 bases outside the gene matches. Germline assignment: CDR1 LNHDA and CDR2 SQIVND (reference sequence). CDR3 length: 13 residues.

The J gene is TRBJ2-4, the V gene TRBV19; TRBD1 matches 7 bases. The receptor comes from a woman in her thirties or forties with acute COVID-19. Sequenced: PBMCs or T cells enriched from blood (not recorded which). The DNA for the CDR3 is TGTGCCAGTAGTGTCCCGACAGGGAACATTCAGTACTTC. Protein product: CASSVPTGNIQYF.